This T cell receptor beta chain was observed in a study of shared clonotypes between healthy human individuals (dated by TCRdb to the early 2020s). Some background on the complete study: Three men and two women, aged 18 to 49 years, made up the cohort. For each donor, CD4 naive and CD4 memory were each run on three plates, CD8 naive on two plates, and CD8 memory on one plate. To estimate repertoire size and how much clonotype sharing occurs between individuals, the study deeply sequenced the blood TCR repertoires of 5 or 6 healthy adults. Different laboratories and diverse techniques were used to prepare libraries and sequence TCR repertoires, to increase sequencing depth and limit assay-specific biases. Leukapheresis yielded between about 0.94 and 8.9 billion PBMCs per donor. Results the study describes overall, beyond this receptor: Rarefaction of sorted-subset datasets indicated incomplete sequencing despite the large sequencing depth. Because the study included only a small number of donors, the genetic and exposure-history diversity represented was limited. Based on pairwise subsampling, the degree of clonotype sharing among donors was expected to be affected by sequencing depth. Across a handful of donors, 4.5% to 6.5% of naive CD4, roughly 3.8% of naive CD8, about 2.3% of memory CD4, and 0.3% to 0.45% of memory CD8 clonotypes were shared. Naive subsets generally had larger estimated clonotype richness than memory subsets did. Higher generation probabilities were observed for clonotypes shared by all four sorted-subset donors than for non-shared clonotypes. Sampling was restricted to blood, and TCR repertoires in tissue are likely to differ from TCR repertoires in blood.

Using the deep immunoSEQ assay, TCR CDR3 regions were amplified from genomic DNA by multiplex PCR. Extracted genomic DNA from each cell subset was distributed evenly across all wells of several immunoSEQ 96-well plates, and each plate was treated as a replicate. For sorted subsets, each replicate PCR was loaded with approximately 190 ng genomic DNA, equivalent to 30,000 or so T cell genomes. Purified libraries were quantified with a Qubit 3.0 fluorometer, sized on a Bioanalyzer 2100, and re-quantified with the KAPA Library Quantification kit. Every immunoSEQ 96-well plate was sequenced on a separate single-read 150-cycle Illumina NextSeq 550 flow cell. Concerning the study's data processing: Because the immunoSEQ output held only junctional sequences and lacked quality scores, the filtering could not match the filtering applied to full-length reads. To assign V/J genes and CDR3, sequences were annotated using PyIR, a Python wrapper for IgBLAST v1.9, with IMGT germline references. Reads with weak V/J assignments (E-value above 1e-6), missing CDR3, stop codons, out-of-frame junctions, or ambiguous translated residues were removed. V3J clonotypes were defined as sequences sharing an identical inferred V gene, J gene, and CDR3 amino acid sequence. Percentage overlap between repertoires was calculated by dividing the number of shared unique clonotypes by the size of the smaller repertoire. Repertoire richness was assessed with RTK rarefaction, the Chao1 estimator, and Recon v2.1 estimates of unobserved clonotypes. For all TCRbeta clonotypes obtained by the gDNA method from a few donors, generation probabilities were computed with OLGA. Drawn from immuneACCESS, this table holds only the in-frame rearrangements with V and J called that TCRdb kept. Clones are partly lost; checked studies trace under half to an unresolved V gene and leave the rest unexplained. The V and J calls and the clone size are those of that table, but D and trimming were determined from the DNA. This sample lists about 2,500,000 clones; just over 90% were detected once. The ten biggest clones cover roughly 0.14% of the sample.

CDR1 LNHDA and CDR2 SQIVND were looked up in the germline V gene (reference sequence). The junction shows trimming of 0 bases on V and 5 bases on J, plus 13 bases between the germline ends. There are 15 amino acids in the CDR3, from cysteine to phenylalanine inclusive. The DNA shown is the 45-base CDR3, in frame from base 1. The donors were healthy, HIV-negative adults with no recently reported acute infections or vaccinations. Every donor was a Caucasian adult residing in Nashville, Tennessee, USA. CD4+ T cells were enriched by magnetic negative selection; naive cells were then positively selected on CD45RA, and the negative fraction formed the memory subset. Blood was obtained by leukapheresis, after which PBMCs were separated by Ficoll-Histopaque density gradient centrifugation and cryopreserved in liquid nitrogen vapor phase. Purity and quantity of every magnetically sorted T cell population were checked by analytical flow cytometry. Genomic DNA was isolated from every sorted fraction and measured by UV absorbance on a Nanodrop 2000c.

As concerns this clone: Its antigen is currently not known. No base-level quality is on record; no much larger clone is a single base apart.

The chain links TRBV19 with TRBJ1-1; no confident D gene assignment can be made. Sequencing was carried out using naive CD4+ T cells sorted from blood. What the cell subset or site label conveys for this sample: CD45RA+ positively selected. The sequence derives from a man between 18 and 29 years old in good health. CDR3 sequence: CASSIEGLRRTEAFF. The nucleotide sequence reads TGTGCCAGTAGTATAGAAGGGCTTAGGAGGACTGAAGCTTTCTTT.